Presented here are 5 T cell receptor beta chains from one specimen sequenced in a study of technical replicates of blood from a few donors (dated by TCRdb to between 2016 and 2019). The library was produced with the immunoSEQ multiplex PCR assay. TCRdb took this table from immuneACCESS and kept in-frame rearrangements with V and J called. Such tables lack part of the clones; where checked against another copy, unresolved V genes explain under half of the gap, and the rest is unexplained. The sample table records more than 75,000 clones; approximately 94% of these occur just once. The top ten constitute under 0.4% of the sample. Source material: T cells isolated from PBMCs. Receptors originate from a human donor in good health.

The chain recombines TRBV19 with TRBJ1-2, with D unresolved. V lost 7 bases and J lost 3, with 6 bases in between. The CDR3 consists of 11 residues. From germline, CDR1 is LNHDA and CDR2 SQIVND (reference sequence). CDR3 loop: CASMADYGYTF. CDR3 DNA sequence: TGTGCCAGTATGGCGGACTATGGCTACACCTTC.

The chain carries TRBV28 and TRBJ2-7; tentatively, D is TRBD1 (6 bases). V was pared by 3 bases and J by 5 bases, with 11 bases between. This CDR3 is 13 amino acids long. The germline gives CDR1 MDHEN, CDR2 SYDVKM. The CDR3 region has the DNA TGTGCCAGCAGTTTTTCAGGGGATGACGAGCAGTACTTC. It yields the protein CASSFSGDDEQYF.

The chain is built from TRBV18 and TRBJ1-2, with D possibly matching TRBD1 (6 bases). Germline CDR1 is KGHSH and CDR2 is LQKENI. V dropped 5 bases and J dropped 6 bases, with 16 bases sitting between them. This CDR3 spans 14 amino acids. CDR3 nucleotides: TGTGCCAGCTCAATCCGGGACAAGAGGGATGGCTACACCTTC. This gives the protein CASSIRDKRDGYTF.

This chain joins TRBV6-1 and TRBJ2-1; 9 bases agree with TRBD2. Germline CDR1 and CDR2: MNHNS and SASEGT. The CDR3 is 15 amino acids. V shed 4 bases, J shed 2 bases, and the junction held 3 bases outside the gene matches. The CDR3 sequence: CASSAQREAYNEQFF. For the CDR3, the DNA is TGTGCCAGCAGTGCCCAGCGGGAGGCCTACAATGAGCAGTTCTTC.

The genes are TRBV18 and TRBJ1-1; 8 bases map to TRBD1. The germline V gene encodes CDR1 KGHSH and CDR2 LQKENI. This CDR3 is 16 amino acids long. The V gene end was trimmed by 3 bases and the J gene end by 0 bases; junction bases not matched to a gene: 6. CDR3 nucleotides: TGTGCCAGCTCACCCCAGGGGGCGGGCGTGAACACTGAAGCTTTCTTT. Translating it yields CASSPQGAGVNTEAFF. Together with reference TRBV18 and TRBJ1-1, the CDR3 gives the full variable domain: NAGVMQNPRHLVRRRGQEARLRCSPMKGHSHVYWYRQLPEEGLKFMVYLQKENIIDESGMPKERFSAEFPKEGPSILRIQQVVRGDSAAYFCASSPQGAGVNTEAFFGQGTRLTVV.